This entry describes one TCR beta chain. As processed by the authors: Amplification with reference gene primers provided the estimates of nucleated cell counts. The table came from immunoSEQ multiplex PCR; TCRdb's copy has only in-frame clones and leaves some out. The V and J calls and clone size were taken over from that table, and D and trimming were inferred from the DNA. The sample includes around 180,000 clones, around four fifths of them seen just once. This sample is drawn from a study of blood T cell repertoires in COVID-19. At the level of the study: Italy, Spain and the United States were the sources of the convalescent and acute COVID-19 samples.

Sequencing used peripheral blood. The origin of this receptor is a woman aged 30 to 39 with acute or convalescent COVID-19.

The CDR3 coding sequence is TGTGCCAGCAGTTACTCTGCAGGGTCTGAAGCTTTCTTT. This encodes CASSYSAGSEAFF. The chain links TRBV6-5 to TRBJ1-1; possible D gene TRBD1, 5 bases. Germline CDR1 MNHEY, CDR2 SVGAGI. Trimming left V 0 bases short and J 6 bases short, with 8 bases between. CDR3 length: 13 residues.